This T cell receptor beta chain derives from a study of blood T cell repertoires in COVID-19. TCRdb's copy holds only in-frame clones and misses some; the assay was immunoSEQ multiplex PCR. The table has some 300,000 clones, approximately 91% seen once. V trimming: 1 base; J trimming: 7 bases; junction bases outside the gene matches: 21. Germline CDR1 and CDR2: PRHDT and FYEKMQ (reference sequence). This CDR3 comprises 21 residues. Sequencing was done on a sample of PBMCs or T cells enriched from blood (not recorded which). The genes are TRBV13 and TRBJ2-4; 11 bases are a match to TRBD2. This TCR was recovered from a woman between 25 and 40 years old who had recovered from COVID-19. The CDR3 coding sequence is TGTGCCAGCAGCTTAGTTACCAGGACTAGCGGGTCACATCCCCCTAAGAACATTCAGTACTTC. The encoded protein is CASSLVTRTSGSHPPKNIQYF. Full variable domain (remainder filled in from reference TRBV13 and TRBJ2-4): AAGVIQSPRHLIKEKRETATLKCYPIPRHDTVYWYQQGPGQDPQFLISFYEKMQSDKGSIPDRFSAQQFSDYHSELNMSSLELGDSALYFCASSLVTRTSGSHPPKNIQYFGAGTRLSVL.